Listed here are 4 T cell receptor beta chains from one sample, sequenced in a study of T cell repertoires in cytomegalovirus infection. These receptors have no identified antigens. In TCRdb, the reads were re-called with MiXCR into one record per CDR3 protein. This repertoire shows 900,000 to 950,000 distinct CDR3 sequences, around 31% found once; its top ten account for more than 12%. This sample comprised cultured CD8+ T cells from PBMCs, obtained from culture after CMV antigen stimulation. All receptors derive from a human donor in good health (CMV status not recorded). Some clones in this sample may be carry-over from other donors' samples.

V gene TRBV5-1 combines with J gene TRBJ1-1, with 7 bases fitting TRBD1. This CDR3 has 15 residues. The V gene end was trimmed by 5 bases and the J gene end by 0 bases; junction bases not matched to a gene: 7. Germline CDR1 and CDR2: SGHRS and YFSETQ. In nucleotides, the CDR3 is TGCGCCAGCAGGTCTCAGGGGGGAGTGAACACTGAAGCTTTCTTT. Its translation: CASRSQGGVNTEAFF.

The V call is TRBV5-1, the J call TRBJ2-7; D unclear. Trimming removed 3 bases at V and 3 bases at J, with 13 bases between. The CDR3 length is 14 residues. The germline V gene has CDR1 SGHRS and CDR2 YFSETQ. The CDR3, as DNA: TGCGCCAGCAGCTGGGGTAGGGCGAACTACGAGCAGTACGTC. Encoded protein: CASSWGRANYEQYV.

The rearrangement uses TRBV7-9 and TRBJ2-2; 9 nucleotides agree with TRBD2. The trim removed 6 bases at V and 2 bases at J, leaving 4 bases unmatched. The CDR3 loop spans 15 amino acids. Germline CDR1 and CDR2: SEHNR and FQNEAQ (reference sequence). Here the CDR3 reads CASRASGDNTGELFF. CDR3 coding DNA: TGTGCCAGCAGGGCTAGCGGGGATAACACCGGGGAGCTGTTTTTT.

The chain recombines TRBV11-2 with TRBJ2-2; 9 nucleotides match TRBD1. This CDR3 region has 15 residues. Germline assignment: CDR1 SGHAT and CDR2 FQNNGV. The V segment lost 5 bases and the J segment 5 bases; nucleotides outside the gene matches: 6. CDR3 nucleotides: TGTGCCAGCAGCGCCCCGGGACAGGGTACCGGGGAGCTGTTTTTT. This gives the protein CASSAPGQGTGELFF. The complete variable domain, with remaining parts taken from reference TRBV11-2 and TRBJ2-2, reads EAGVAQSPRYKIIEKRQSVAFWCNPISGHATLYWYQQILGQGPKLLIQFQNNGVVDDSQLPKDRFSAERLKGVDSTLKIQPAKLEDSAVYLCASSAPGQGTGELFFGEGSRLTVL.